Below, 26 T cell receptor beta chains from the same sample are listed, as sequenced in a study of blood T cell repertoires in COVID-19. Sequenced by immunoSEQ multiplex PCR; TCRdb stores in-frame clones only, minus some. In the table there are 100,000 to 150,000 clones, over 75% of which are singletons. Sequencing input: peripheral blood. The receptors originated from a man aged 60 to 75 with acute or convalescent COVID-19.

The chain employs TRBV7-3 and TRBJ1-1; weak D call: TRBD1 (6 bases). The length of the CDR3 is 14 residues. Trimming left V 6 bases short and J 5 bases short, with 16 bases between. Germline assignment: CDR1 SGHTA and CDR2 FQGTGA. CDR3 sequence: CASRLGPGTTEAFF. CDR3 nucleotides: TGTGCCAGCAGGCTTGGCCCAGGGACAACTGAAGCTTTCTTT.

This clone was observed a handful of times. The genes are TRBV18 and TRBJ2-1; D is perhaps TRBD2 (7 bases). The length of the CDR3 is 15 residues. The V and J ends lost 2 bases and 2 bases respectively, with 10 bases between them. CDR1 is KGHSH and CDR2 is LQKENI in the germline V gene. CDR3 protein: CASSPGGAPYNEQFF. DNA of the CDR3: TGTGCCAGCTCACCAGGGGGGGCCCCCTACAATGAGCAGTTCTTC.

The chain employs TRBV28 and TRBJ2-2; 8 nucleotides align to TRBD2. V was clipped by 6 bases and J by 5 bases; unmatched bases: 8. This CDR3 has 15 residues. CDR1 is MDHEN, CDR2 SYDVKM, per germline. CDR3 coding DNA: TGTGCCAGCAGACTAAGCGGGAGTCGTACCGGGGAGCTGTTTTTT. Its translation is CASRLSGSRTGELFF.

The chain has TRBV5-4 and TRBJ1-3, with 9 bases fitting TRBD1. V dropped 3 bases and J dropped 2; count of bases not matched to a gene: 9. The CDR3 loop spans 17 amino acids. Germline V CDR1 and CDR2: SGHNT, YYREEE (reference sequence). CDR3 in amino acids: CASSWWAGQGAGNTIYF. The CDR3 coding sequence is TGTGCCAGCAGCTGGTGGGCGGGACAGGGTGCTGGAAACACCATATATTTT.

This chain joins TRBV3-1 (or the pseudogene TRBV3-2) and TRBJ2-7; D may be TRBD1 (5 bases). This CDR3 has 15 residues. Germline-derived CDR1 and CDR2 are LGHDT and YNNKEL (reference sequence). The V gene lost 4 bases and the J gene lost 0 bases, with 13 bases spanning the gap. This chain's CDR3 is CASSLTLTASYEQYF. CDR3 bases: TGTGCCAGCAGCCTGACACTGACAGCCTCCTACGAGCAGTACTTC.

This chain joins TRBV3-1 (or the pseudogene TRBV3-2) and TRBJ2-7, with 12 bases lining up with TRBD1. The CDR3 length is 15 residues. The trim removed 4 bases at V and 4 bases at J, leaving 5 bases unmatched. Germline V gene sequence: CDR1 LGHDT, CDR2 YNNKEL (reference sequence). CDR3 in amino acids: CASSRGTGGGYEQYF. DNA for the CDR3: TGTGCCAGCAGCCGAGGGACAGGGGGCGGGTACGAGCAGTACTTC.

About this clone: One end of the junction does not line up with germline, which may come from a read error. The chain couples TRBV10-3 to TRBJ2-7; D call uncertain. The CDR3 spans 14 residues. Germline CDR1 and CDR2: ENHRY and SYGVKD. CDR3: CAISESLGSDEQYF. The CDR3, as DNA: TGTGCCATCAGTGAGTCCCTAGGCTCCGACGAGCAGTACTTC.

The chain uses TRBV14 and TRBJ2-7; a weak D match, TRBD2 (5 bases). The CDR3 consists of 15 residues. Germline V gene data show CDR1 as SGHDN and CDR2 as FVKESK. V lost 4 bases, J lost 2 bases, and 15 bases lay in between. CDR3 nucleotide sequence: TGTGCCAGCAGCCCCAACCACCACGGGGCCTACGAGCAGTACTTC. This gives the protein CASSPNHHGAYEQYF.

The chain combines TRBV5-4 with TRBJ2-3; tentatively, D is TRBD2 (6 bases). The germline CDR1 and CDR2 sequences are SGHNT and YYREEE (reference sequence). CDR3 length: 14 amino acids. With 1 base removed from V and 5 bases from J, the gap between germline ends came to 11 bases. The chain's CDR3 is CASSLTLAQDTQYF. The CDR3 DNA sequence: TGTGCCAGCAGCTTGACCCTAGCGCAAGATACGCAGTATTTT.

The V and J genes are TRBV5-1 and TRBJ2-5, with 7 bases fitting TRBD1. With 6 bases clipped from V and 1 base from J, the junction kept 3 bases outside the gene matches. Germline loops: CDR1 SGHRS, CDR2 YFSETQ. The CDR3 runs to 13 residues. CDR3 protein: CASNRDSQETQYF. As DNA, the CDR3 is TGCGCCAGCAACAGGGACAGCCAAGAGACCCAGTACTTC.

The chain links TRBV7-8 to TRBJ2-5, with TRBD1 identical over 7 bases. Germline V CDR1 and CDR2: SGHVS, FQNEAQ. This CDR3 is 13 amino acids long. The J segment lost 3 bases and the V segment lost 5 bases, leaving 3 bases of the junction unmatched. The CDR3 DNA follows: TGTGCCAGCAGCCCCGGGACAGAAGAGACCCAGTACTTC. It translates to CASSPGTEETQYF.

This rearrangement joins TRBV4-1 to TRBJ1-5; D call uncertain. V was pared by 4 bases and J by 2 bases, with 21 bases between. Germline V lookup: CDR1 MGHRA, CDR2 YSYEKL. This CDR3 comprises 18 residues. In DNA form, the CDR3 reads TGCGCCAGCAGCCCGCCGATCCGAGGGAGGAAGGGCAATCAGCCCCAGCATTTT. It specifies CASSPPIRGRKGNQPQHF.

The chain couples TRBV7-5 to TRBJ1-3; the tabulated D call, TRBD1, remains unverified against the DNA. TRBV7-5 is an annotated pseudogene. There are 15 residues in the CDR3. The CDR3 loop reads CVRSLAGFRGNTIYF. CDR3 DNA sequence: TGTGTCAGAAGCTTAGCGGGCTTTCGAGGAAACACCATATATTTT.

The rearrangement uses TRBV6-4 and TRBJ1-5; D remains unclear. Trimming pared 3 bases from V and 3 bases from J, leaving 6 bases between. Germline lookup yields CDR1 MRHNA and CDR2 SNTAGT. CDR3 length: 13 amino acids. The CDR3: CASSEGTNQPQHF. The CDR3 DNA follows: TGTGCCAGCAGTGAGGGCACCAATCAGCCCCAGCATTTT.

This chain joins TRBV10-3 and TRBJ1-5; D remains ambiguous. The CDR3 spans 14 residues. V lost 4 bases, J lost 10 bases, and 17 bases lay in between. Germline assignment: CDR1 ENHRY and CDR2 SYGVKD. The DNA for the CDR3 is TGTGCCATCAGTGGAAAGTACGGTTTAGAACCCCAGCATTTT. Its translation is CAISGKYGLEPQHF.

This clone has more than one count but fewer than ten. The V call is TRBV5-1, the J call TRBJ2-3; D may be TRBD2 (6 bases). This CDR3 has 14 amino acids. Germline loops: CDR1 SGHRS, CDR2 YFSETQ. The ends were cut back, 6 bases at V and 0 bases at J, with 11 bases in the middle. The CDR3 DNA reads TGCGCCAGCATCCGTGGGGGGAGCACAGATACGCAGTATTTT. Encoded protein: CASIRGGSTDTQYF.

This chain links TRBV3-1 (or the pseudogene TRBV3-2) with TRBJ1-6; no definite D call. The length of the CDR3 is 12 residues. Germline V gene sequence: CDR1 LGHDT, CDR2 YNNKEL (reference sequence). V was cut by 6 bases and J by 6 bases, with 6 bases left in between. The CDR3 is CASSPGNSPLHF. The CDR3 DNA reads TGTGCCAGCAGTCCGGGTAATTCACCCCTCCACTTT.

This chain uses TRBV29-1 with TRBJ2-1; 10 bases align to TRBD1. The V gene's germline CDR1 is SQVTM and CDR2 ANQGSEA. Unmatched junction bases numbered 14, after V lost 3 bases and J lost 12 bases. CDR3 length: 15 residues. The CDR3, as DNA: TGCAGCGTTGACCAACCGACAGGGGGCGGTAAACGGCAGTTCTTC. It yields the protein CSVDQPTGGGKRQFF.

J is TRBJ1-1 and V is TRBV3-1 (or the pseudogene TRBV3-2), with TRBD1 as a possible D gene (5 bases). The CDR3 is 12 residues long. CDR1 LGHDT and CDR2 YNNKEL come from the germline V gene (reference sequence). V lost 8 bases and J lost 3, with 10 bases in between. CDR3 bases: TGTGCCAGCCGAGGGGAGGACACTGAAGCTTTCTTT. Its translation: CASRGEDTEAFF.

This clone was recorded once. V gene TRBV7-3 combines with J gene TRBJ2-3; 7 nucleotides match TRBD2. This CDR3 is built from 14 residues. Germline-derived CDR1 and CDR2 are SGHTA and FQGTGA. The J segment lost 6 bases and the V segment lost 5 bases, leaving 8 bases of the junction unmatched. The CDR3 bases are TGTGCCAGCAGCGCCCAGGCGGGAGCCGATACGCAGTATTTT. Its protein is CASSAQAGADTQYF.

The genes are TRBV2 and TRBJ1-3; maybe TRBD1 (6 bases). CDR1 is SNHLY and CDR2 is FYNNEI in the germline V gene. The CDR3 sequence is 15 residues long. V was trimmed by 10 bases and J by 0 bases, leaving 16 bases between them. The CDR3 bases are TGTGCCAACTCGGGACACCAATTCTCTGGAAACACCATATATTTT. It codes for CANSGHQFSGNTIYF.

V gene TRBV12-3 or TRBV12-4 combines with J gene TRBJ1-2, with D tentatively TRBD1 (6 bases). Deletions cut 6 bases from V and 4 bases from J, with 9 bases between. CDR3 length equals 12 residues. CDR3 sequence (DNA): TGTGCCAGCAGAACGGACAGCTATGGCTACACCTTC. Protein product: CASRTDSYGYTF.

The J gene is TRBJ2-5, the V gene TRBV29-1, with a weak D call TRBD1 (6 bases). V shed 7 bases and J shed 4 bases, with 13 bases lying between them. Germline CDR1 SQVTM, CDR2 ANQGSEA. This CDR3 comprises 12 residues. This CDR3 reads CSAEDRIETQYF. The CDR3 DNA reads as TGCAGCGCGGAGGACAGAATAGAGACCCAGTACTTC.

The rearrangement links TRBV7-2 to TRBJ2-7; D perhaps matches TRBD2 (7 bases). V dropped 5 bases and J dropped 4 bases, with 27 bases sitting between them. The germline V gene encodes CDR1 SGHTA and CDR2 FQGNSA. CDR3 length: 18 residues. This chain's CDR3 is CASSPLGTSASRGYEQYF. Written as DNA, the CDR3 is TGTGCCAGCAGCCCCCTCGGAACTAGCGCCTCGAGGGGGTACGAGCAGTACTTC.

As to this clone: The identical CDR3 is also encoded by other nucleotide sequences in the sample. The V call is TRBV2, the J call TRBJ2-3; 9 bases align to TRBD1. The CDR3 length is 14 residues. V gave up 8 bases and J gave up 1 base; unmatched junction bases: 4. The germline gives CDR1 SNHLY, CDR2 FYNNEI. The CDR3 reads CASSRDRGTDTQYF. Here the CDR3 DNA reads TGTGCCAGCTCCCGGGACAGGGGCACAGATACGCAGTATTTT. The whole variable domain, filled in from reference TRBV2 and TRBJ2-3, reads EPEVTQTPSHQVTQMGQEVILRCVPISNHLYFYWYRQILGQKVEFLVSFYNNEISEKSEIFDDQFSVERPDGSNFTLKIRSTKLEDSAMYFCASSRDRGTDTQYFGPGTRLTVL.

This clone has just a few counts. The rearrangement uses TRBV5-5 and TRBJ1-3; D may be TRBD1 (6 bases). V was trimmed by 3 bases and J by 0 bases, leaving 13 bases between them. Germline CDR1 reads SGHKS; CDR2 reads YYEKEE (reference sequence). This CDR3 comprises 16 residues. The CDR3 region has the DNA TGTGCCAGCAGCTCCGGGACATCCTTCTCTGGAAACACCATATATTTT. Translated, it gives CASSSGTSFSGNTIYF.